The 16 T cell receptor beta chains given below trace back to one sample, sequenced in a study of blood T cells in healthy people across ages. PCR was performed a second time for about 6 to 12 cycles using a sample-barcoded 5' primer and a J-beta primer mix. TCRdb re-derived calls from the 5' RACE reads in MiXCR, one entry per CDR3 protein. Among 2 million or so distinct CDR3 sequences listed, about 50% were seen once. The sample taken for sequencing was blood. The origin of the receptors is a middle-aged woman in good health.

J is TRBJ2-1 and V is TRBV2; no reliable D call. Trimming took 2 bases from V and 0 from J, leaving 8 bases between them. Germline CDR1 and CDR2: SNHLY and FYNNEI. The CDR3 loop spans 15 amino acids. The CDR3, as DNA: TGTGCCAGCAGTGAAAGGGCGAACTCCTACAATGAGCAGTTCTTC. Its translation is CASSERANSYNEQFF.

V and J are TRBV11-2 and TRBJ1-2, with D perhaps matching TRBD1 (5 bases). Trimming took 1 base from V and 8 from J, leaving 14 bases between them. The CDR3 covers 14 residues. Germline V gene data show CDR1 as SGHAT and CDR2 as FQNNGV. This chain's CDR3 is CASSLGRGVQGYTF. The CDR3 nucleotides are TGTGCCAGCAGCTTAGGTCGGGGGGTACAGGGCTACACCTTC.

This clonotype was seen only once. The CDR3 is CATSEYSGTSNEQFF. The CDR3 DNA follows: TGTGCCACCAGTGAGTACTCCGGGACATCCAATGAGCAGTTCTTC. The chain has TRBV24-1 and TRBJ2-1, with D tentatively TRBD1 (6 bases). Per the germline V gene, CDR1 is KGHDR and CDR2 is SFDVKD. This CDR3 is built from 15 residues. V was cut by 4 bases and J by 6 bases, with 15 bases left in between.

The J gene is TRBJ2-7, the V gene TRBV7-2, with 12 positions matching TRBD2. With 2 bases clipped from V and 0 bases from J, the junction kept 17 bases outside the gene matches. CDR1 and CDR2 from the germline V gene are SGHTA and FQGNSA. This CDR3 is 21 amino acids long. CDR3 nucleotides: TGTGCCAGCAGCTTATCGAGAAGGACTAGCGGGGCGCGAAAGAGCTCCTACGAGCAGTACTTC. Protein sequence: CASSLSRRTSGARKSSYEQYF.

Notes on this clonotype: Mismatch with germline at one junction end may stem from a read error. The chain employs TRBV7-2 and TRBJ2-3, with D perhaps TRBD2 (5 bases). Germline lookup yields CDR1 SGHTA and CDR2 FQGNSA. The CDR3 has 16 amino acids. The CDR3 DNA is TGTGCTAGCAGCTTAGGGTGGGGAGTGGCAACAGATACGCAGTATTTT. Its protein product is CASSLGWGVATDTQYF.

The gene calls are TRBV7-2 and TRBJ2-4; 8 bases are shared with TRBD2. Trimming at V came to 2 bases and at J to 13 bases, leaving 4 bases not matched to a gene. CDR1 is SGHTA, CDR2 FQGNSA, per germline. This CDR3 contains 12 residues. The CDR3 region has the DNA TGTGCCAGCAGCTTATACGGCGGGAGGCAGTACTTC. Encoded protein: CASSLYGGRQYF.

A few counts support this clonotype. The chain combines TRBV28 with TRBJ2-1, with 7 bases matching TRBD1. The germline V gene encodes CDR1 MDHEN and CDR2 SYDVKM. This CDR3 contains 15 residues. The ends lost 6 bases at V and 2 bases at J; junction bases unmatched: 7. CDR3 protein: CASSQQGTTYNEQFF. For the CDR3, the DNA is TGTGCCAGCAGCCAACAGGGGACGACCTACAATGAGCAGTTCTTC.

This clonotype was seen just once. The chain couples TRBV29-1 to TRBJ2-7; D is perhaps TRBD1 (9 bases). This CDR3 is built from 13 residues. Per germline, CDR1 SQVTM and CDR2 ANQGSEA. Deletions cut 6 bases from V and 3 bases from J, with 15 bases between. CDR3: CSVGTGTSYEQYF. Here the CDR3 DNA reads TGCAGCGTCGGGACAGGGACTAGCTACGAGCAGTACTTC.

In its sample, this clonotype was seen a few times. This chain connects TRBV20-1 to TRBJ1-6, with 10 bases that match TRBD1. The CDR3 covers 13 residues. Germline-derived CDR1 and CDR2 are DFQATT and SNEGSKA (reference sequence). The ends lost 6 bases at V and 10 bases at J; junction bases unmatched: 6. The CDR3 region has the DNA TGCAGTGCACCGGGACAGGGGTTGTCACCCCTCCACTTT. This translates into CSAPGQGLSPLHF.

This chain links TRBV9 with TRBJ2-3; TRBD1 is a possible D gene (6 bases). The CDR3 has 15 amino acids. The germline V and J ends were trimmed by 3 bases and 1 base, with 12 bases remaining between them. Germline loops: CDR1 SGDLS, CDR2 YYNGEE. The chain's CDR3 is CASSGGGLGTDTQYF. As DNA, the CDR3 is TGTGCCAGCAGCGGAGGGGGTTTAGGCACAGATACGCAGTATTTT.

The V gene is TRBV4-3, the J gene TRBJ2-3, with 7 bases identical to TRBD2. The V segment lost 3 bases and the J segment 1 base; nucleotides outside the gene matches: 4. Germline CDR1 reads LGHNA; CDR2 reads YSLEER. CDR3 length equals 15 residues. The CDR3 DNA reads as TGCGCCAGCAGCCATTCGGGGGGACGCACAGATACGCAGTATTTT. Translated: CASSHSGGRTDTQYF.

The chain employs TRBV21-1 and TRBJ1-1; the D call TRBD1 from the table was never checked on the DNA. TRBV21-1 is noted as a pseudogene. This CDR3 spans 17 amino acids. The chain's CDR3 is CASSVKGDRHQRTEAFF. The CDR3 DNA reads TGTGCCAGCAGCGTCAAAGGCGACAGGCACCAGAGGACTGAAGCTTTCTTT.

The rearrangement uses TRBV27 and TRBJ2-7; tentative D call: TRBD2 (6 bases). The CDR3 covers 16 residues. V gave up 2 bases and J gave up 5 bases, with 19 bases separating them. The germline V gene has CDR1 MNHEY and CDR2 SMNVEV (reference sequence). Written as DNA, the CDR3 is TGTGCCAGCAGTTTAAATCCCGGGAGCAAGGTCCACGAGCAGTACTTC. Translating gives CASSLNPGSKVHEQYF.

This clonotype was seen more than once but under ten times. V is TRBV7-9 and J is TRBJ1-2, with D hard to call. The CDR3 runs to 13 residues. Between the trimmed V and J ends, which lost 6 bases and 4 bases, there was a span of 12 bases. The germline V gene encodes CDR1 SEHNR and CDR2 FQNEAQ (reference sequence). The CDR3 DNA follows: TGTGCCAGCAGTCACACAGAGACCTATGGCTACACCTTC. Protein: CASSHTETYGYTF.

A few counts support this clonotype. The chain is built from TRBV12-3 or TRBV12-4 and TRBJ2-5, with 10 bases lining up with TRBD2. V lost 8 bases, J lost 3 bases, and 9 bases stayed unmatched. The CDR3 is 15 amino acids. The CDR3 sequence: CASRWERGGEETQYF. For the CDR3, the DNA is TGTGCCAGCCGATGGGAGCGGGGGGGCGAAGAGACCCAGTACTTC.

This clonotype was observed once. The chain joins TRBV12-3 or TRBV12-4 to TRBJ2-1; weak D call: TRBD1 (6 bases). Trimming pared 6 bases from V and 0 bases from J, leaving 9 bases between. This CDR3 has 14 residues. Here the CDR3 reads CASRDSDSYNEQFF. As DNA, the CDR3 is TGTGCCAGCAGGGACAGTGACTCCTACAATGAGCAGTTCTTC.